The following is a TCR beta chain sequence with its context. Its specificity is unknown. Eight separate reactions per sample served to make cDNA. Two nested PCRs, run for approximately 17 and 9 cycles, were applied to TCRalpha and TCRbeta cDNA. TCRdb re-called the 5' RACE reads and shows each CDR3 protein once, DNA omitted. Found here are around 400,000 distinct CDR3 sequences; the top ten clones hold 2% to 3%. This sample was taken from a study of monozygotic twins with inflammatory bowel disease. Study outcomes and limitations: IBD patients displayed reduced TCRbeta diversity (inverse Simpson) when set against healthy co-twins.

The TCR sequence derives from a human donor with ulcerative colitis or Crohn's disease, or a healthy co-twin of an affected twin (not recorded which). Sequences were obtained from blood.

CDR3 loop: CAISDLRLEQYF. The chain has TRBV10-3 and TRBJ2-7. This CDR3 is 12 amino acids long. CDR1 and CDR2 from the germline V gene are ENHRY and SYGVKD.